This TCR beta chain was documented in a study of T-cell memory formation after mild COVID-19. MiXCR, applied by TCRdb to the 5' RACE reads, yields one record per CDR3 protein. Here the sample spans 300,000 to 350,000 distinct CDR3 sequences, 10% to 15% being singletons. This CDR3 is built from 16 residues. In germline, CDR1 is MNHEY, CDR2 SVGEGT. Trimming left V 6 bases short and J 4 bases short, with 22 bases between. Sequencing was carried out using PBMCs or a T cell subset sorted from them (not recorded which). This clonotype was obtained from a man younger than 30 who had mild COVID-19 (a few samples of this study predate the infection). Cell type and time point are not known. This rearrangement joins TRBV6-2 or TRBV6-3 to TRBJ2-7; D unresolved. The CDR3 is CASSIPTAIMSYEQYF. The CDR3 region has the DNA TGTGCCAGCAGCATACCTACAGCGATCATGTCGTACGAGCAGTACTTC.